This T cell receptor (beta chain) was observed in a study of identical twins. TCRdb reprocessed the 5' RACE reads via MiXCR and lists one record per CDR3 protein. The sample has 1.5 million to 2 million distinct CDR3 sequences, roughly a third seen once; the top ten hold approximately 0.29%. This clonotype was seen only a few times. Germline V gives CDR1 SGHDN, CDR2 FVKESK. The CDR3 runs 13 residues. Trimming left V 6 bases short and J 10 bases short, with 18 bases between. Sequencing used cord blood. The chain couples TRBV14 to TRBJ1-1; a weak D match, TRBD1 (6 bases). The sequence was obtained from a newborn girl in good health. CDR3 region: CASSQQGWSGAFF. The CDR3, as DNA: TGTGCCAGCAGTCAACAGGGATGGAGCGGAGCTTTCTTT.